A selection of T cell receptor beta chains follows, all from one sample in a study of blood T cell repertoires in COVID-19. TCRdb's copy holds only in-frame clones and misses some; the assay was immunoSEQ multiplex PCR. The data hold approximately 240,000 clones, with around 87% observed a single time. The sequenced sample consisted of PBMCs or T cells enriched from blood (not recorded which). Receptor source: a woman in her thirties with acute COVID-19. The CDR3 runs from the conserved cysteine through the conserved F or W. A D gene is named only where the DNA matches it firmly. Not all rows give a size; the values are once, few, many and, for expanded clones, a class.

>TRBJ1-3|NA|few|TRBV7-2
TGTGCCAGCAGCTCGCAGGGCCCCGTGGGCACCATATATTTT
CASSSQGPVGTIYF
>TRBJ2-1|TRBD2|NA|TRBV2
TGTGCCAGCAGTCTCGGACTAGGCAATGAGCAGTTCTTC
CASSLGLGNEQFF
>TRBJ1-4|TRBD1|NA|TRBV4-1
TGCGCCAGCAGCCAAGGGGACAGGGATAATGAAAAACTGTTTTTT
CASSQGDRDNEKLFF
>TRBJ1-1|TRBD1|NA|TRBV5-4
TGTGCCAGCAAGACAGGGGGAGTACCGAACACTGAAGCTTTCTTT
CASKTGGVPNTEAFF
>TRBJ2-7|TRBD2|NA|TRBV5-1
TGCGCCAGCAGCGATACCGGGACTAGCTTCTACGAGCAGTACTTC
CASSDTGTSFYEQYF
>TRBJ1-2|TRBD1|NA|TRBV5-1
TGCGCCAGCAGCTCTCCGGGACAGATCTATGGCTACACCTTC
CASSSPGQIYGYTF
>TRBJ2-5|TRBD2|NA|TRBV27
TGTGCCAGCAGTGCCGTGGGACTAGCGGCCCCCCGGACCCAGTACTTC
CASSAVGLAAPRTQYF
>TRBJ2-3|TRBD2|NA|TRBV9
TGTGCCACCAGCCCCGGGACTAGCCACACAGATACGCAGTATTTT
CATSPGTSHTDTQYF
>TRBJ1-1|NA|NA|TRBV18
TGTGCCAGCTCACCAGGTAACGGTGGCACTGAAGCTTTCTTT
CASSPGNGGTEAFF
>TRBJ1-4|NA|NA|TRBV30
TGTGCCTGGAGTTACAGGGCTAATGAAAAACTGTTTTTT
CAWSYRANEKLFF
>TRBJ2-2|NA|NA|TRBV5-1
TGCGCCAGCAGCTTGAGTCGGGGAGGCACCGGGGAGCTGTTTTTT
CASSLSRGGTGELFF
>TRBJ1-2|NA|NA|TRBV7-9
TGTGCCAGCAGCTTAGAGAGTAACTATGGCTACACCTTC
CASSLESNYGYTF
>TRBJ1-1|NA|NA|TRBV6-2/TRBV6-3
TGTGCCAGCAGTTATGTTGGCAGCACTGAAGCTTTCTTT
CASSYVGSTEAFF
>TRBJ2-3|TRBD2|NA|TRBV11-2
TGTGCCAGCAGCTTTCCCCCGAAGGGGACTAGCTTGACAACAGATACGCAGTATTTT
CASSFPPKGTSLTTDTQYF
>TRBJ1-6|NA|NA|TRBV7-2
TGTGCCAGCAGCTTAGTGAGGACACCCCTCCACTTT
CASSLVRTPLHF
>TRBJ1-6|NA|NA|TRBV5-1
TGCGCCAGCAGCTTGGACTCTACGGACAGTGGTTCACCCCTCCACTTT
CASSLDSTDSGSPLHF
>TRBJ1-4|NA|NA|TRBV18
TGTGCCAGCTCACCGCCTAACAGGGAGGGTGAAAAACTGTTTTTT
CASSPPNREGEKLFF
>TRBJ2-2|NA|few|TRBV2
TGTGCCAGCAGTGTCCAGGGTGCCACCGGGGAGCTGTTTTTT
CASSVQGATGELFF
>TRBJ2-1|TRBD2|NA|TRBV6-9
TGTGCCAGCAGTTTGGGCCCTAGCGGGTTTGCCCGGACCAATGAGCAGTTCTTC
CASSLGPSGFARTNEQFF
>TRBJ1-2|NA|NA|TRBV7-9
TGTGCCAGCAGCTCGAGCAACTATGGCTACACCTTC
CASSSSNYGYTF
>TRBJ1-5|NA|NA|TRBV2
TGTGCCAGCAGGACACAGGGTACTTGGCAGCCCCAGCATTTT
CASRTQGTWQPQHF
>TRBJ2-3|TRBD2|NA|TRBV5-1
TGCGCCAGCAGCCCCCGAGCGGGGGGCCCGGGTAGCACAGATACGCAGTATTTT
CASSPRAGGPGSTDTQYF
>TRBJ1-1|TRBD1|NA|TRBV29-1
TGCAGCGTTGACCGACAGGGGGCTAGTTACACTGAAGCTTTCTTT
CSVDRQGASYTEAFF
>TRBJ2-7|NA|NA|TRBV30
TGTGCCTGGAGCTGGTCCGGCTCCTACGAGCAGTACTTC
CAWSWSGSYEQYF
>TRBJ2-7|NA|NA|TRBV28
TGTGCCAGCCCCCCGGACTCGGGCGGGACCTACGAGCAGTACTTC
CASPPDSGGTYEQYF
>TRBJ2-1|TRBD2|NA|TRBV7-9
TGTGCCAGCAGCCCCCCGGGACTAGCGGATCGTGAGCAGTTCTTC
CASSPPGLADREQFF
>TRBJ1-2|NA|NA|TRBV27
TGTGCCAGCAGTTTACGGCAGGGGATGGATGGCTACACCTTC
CASSLRQGMDGYTF
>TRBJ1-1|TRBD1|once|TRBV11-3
TGTGCCAGCAGCTTAGACGGGACAGGGAACACTGAAGCTTTCTTT
CASSLDGTGNTEAFF
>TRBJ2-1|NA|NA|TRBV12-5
TGTGCTAGTGCCCTACGGGAGAGCTACAACAATGAGCAGTTCTTC
CASALRESYNNEQFF
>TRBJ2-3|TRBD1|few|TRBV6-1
TGTGCCAGCAGTGACCAGACAGGGGGCACAGATACGCAGTATTTT
CASSDQTGGTDTQYF
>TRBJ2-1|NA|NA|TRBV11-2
TGTGCCAGCAGCCCGAGGTGGAATGAGCAGTTCTTC
CASSPRWNEQFF
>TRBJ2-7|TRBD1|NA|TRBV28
TGTGCCAGCAGTCAGGGACAGGGCAACGAGCAGTACTTC
CASSQGQGNEQYF
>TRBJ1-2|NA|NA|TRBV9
TGTGCCAGCAGCCCCGGGGGGACTGAGATTTATGGCTACACCTTC
CASSPGGTEIYGYTF
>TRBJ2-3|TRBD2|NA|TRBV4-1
TGCGCCAGCAGCCTACTAGCGCAAGGTAGCACAGATACGCAGTATTTT
CASSLLAQGSTDTQYF
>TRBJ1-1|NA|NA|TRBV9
TGTGCCAGCAGCTCCCCGAACATGAACACTGAAGCTTTCTTT
CASSSPNMNTEAFF
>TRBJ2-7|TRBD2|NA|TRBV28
TGTGCCAGCAGCCCCCTTAGCGGGGGGGCCTACGAGCAGTACTTC
CASSPLSGGAYEQYF
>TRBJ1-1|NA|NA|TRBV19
TGTGCCAGCAGGCGAAACACTGAAGCTTTCTTT
CASRRNTEAFF
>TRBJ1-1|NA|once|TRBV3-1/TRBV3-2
TGTGCCAGCAGCCCCCCCAGGTGGGGGGGCACTGAAGCTTTCTTT
CASSPPRWGGTEAFF
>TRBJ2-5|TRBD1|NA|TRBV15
TGTGCCACCAGCCTGGACAGGGCCCAAGAGACCCAGTACTTC
CATSLDRAQETQYF
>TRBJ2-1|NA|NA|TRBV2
TGTGCCAGCTCCCGGGTGAGACTCCCCCCCAATGAGCAGTTCTTC
CASSRVRLPPNEQFF
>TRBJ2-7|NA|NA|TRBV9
TGTGCCAGCAGCGTACTGGACACGACCTACGAGCAGTACTTC
CASSVLDTTYEQYF
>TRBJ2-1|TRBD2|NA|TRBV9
TGTGCCAGCAGCGTAGTCCTAGCGGGGTACAATGAGCAGTTCTTC
CASSVVLAGYNEQFF
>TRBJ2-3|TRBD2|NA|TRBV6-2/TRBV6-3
TGTGCCAGCAGTTATGGACTAGCGGGAGGGTCCGACACAGATACGCAGTATTTT
CASSYGLAGGSDTDTQYF
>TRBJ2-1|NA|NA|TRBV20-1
TGCAGTGCTAGCGAGTACAATGAGCAGTTCTTC
CSASEYNEQFF
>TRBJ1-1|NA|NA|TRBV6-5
TGTGCCAGCAGTTACTCGGGGGGGCCCACTGAAGCTTTCTTT
CASSYSGGPTEAFF
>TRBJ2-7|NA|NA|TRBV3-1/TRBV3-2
TGTGCCAGCAGCCAGGGGCAGGCTTACGAGCAGTACTTC
CASSQGQAYEQYF
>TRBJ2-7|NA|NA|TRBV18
TGTGCCAGCTCACCAGGGGGCGATTTTTACGAGCAGTACTTC
CASSPGGDFYEQYF
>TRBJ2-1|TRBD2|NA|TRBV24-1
TGTGCCACCAGTGACGGTCTAGCGGGGGCGCAGTTCTTC
CATSDGLAGAQFF
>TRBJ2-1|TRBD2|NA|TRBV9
TGTGCCAGCAGCGTAGGACCAGCGGGAGGGGTAAATGAGCAGTTCTTC
CASSVGPAGGVNEQFF
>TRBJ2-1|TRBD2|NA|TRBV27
TGTGCCAGCAGCAAACGGACTAGCGGGACTCTCTCCTACAATGAGCAGTTCTTC
CASSKRTSGTLSYNEQFF
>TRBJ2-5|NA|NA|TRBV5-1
TGCGCCAGCAGCGTCCAGATCCAAGAGACCCAGTACTTC
CASSVQIQETQYF
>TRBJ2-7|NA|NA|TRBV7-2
TGTGCCAGCAGCTCGGAGTACGAGCAGTACTTC
CASSSEYEQYF
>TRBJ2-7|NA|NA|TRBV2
TGTGCCAGCAGTAGTACAGGCGCTTCCTACGAGCAGTACTTC
CASSSTGASYEQYF
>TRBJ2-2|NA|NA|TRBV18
TGTGCCAGCTATAGCGACCCGGTTAACACCGGGGAGCTGTTTTTT
CASYSDPVNTGELFF
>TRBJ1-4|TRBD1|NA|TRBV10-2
TGCGCCAGCAGCGATTTTGGACAGGGGATTAATGAAAAACTGTTTTTT
CASSDFGQGINEKLFF
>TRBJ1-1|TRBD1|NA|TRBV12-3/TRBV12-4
TGTGCCAGCAGTCCCGACAGGGGATTTGGAGCTTTCTTT
CASSPDRGFGAFF
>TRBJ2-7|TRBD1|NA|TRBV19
TGTGCCAGTAGCCTGGCGGGACAGGGTACCTACGAGCAGTACTTC
CASSLAGQGTYEQYF
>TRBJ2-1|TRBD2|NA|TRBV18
TGTGCCAGCTCACCAAGCGGGGCCTACAATGAGCAGTTCTTC
CASSPSGAYNEQFF
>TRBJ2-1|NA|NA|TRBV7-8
TGTGCCAGCACCCCAATGCCATCTAGCGATAATGAGCAGTTCTTC
CASTPMPSSDNEQFF